The T cell receptor (beta chain) described here comes from a study of T cells in Graves' hyperthyroidism and ophthalmopathy (dated by TCRdb to the late 2010s). About the full investigation: Peripheral blood was sampled at the time of initial diagnosis, prior to any treatment. After blood sampling, hyperthyroidism patients were treated with methimazole at a starting dose of 30 mg daily, and ophthalmopathy patients were treated with high-dose intravenous methylprednisolone. The 90 or so discovery patients were randomly split 7:3 into training and test sets. The paper describes TCR Vbeta CDR3 sequencing of around 130 peripheral blood samples, made up of fewer than 50 ophthalmopathy patients, around 78 hyperthyroidism patients and 17 progressor patients. To identify distinguishing TCR V-J signatures, a discovery cohort of 100 or so patients was used, comprising 43 with Graves' ophthalmopathy and 57 with stable Graves' hyperthyroidism. In addition, the study compared T-cell repertoires in thyroid tissue and in blood from roughly six Graves' hyperthyroidism patients. Whether ophthalmopathy could be predicted prospectively was tested in an independent validation cohort made up of 18 to 20 hyperthyroidism patients plus 17 patients who later progressed to ophthalmopathy.

At least ten counts were recorded for this clonotype. Its antigen specificity is not known. Base quality data are lacking; no much larger clone is found one base away. The CDR3 covers 15 residues, taking in both the cysteine and the phenylalanine. The sequence is cut down to CDR3 DNA, 45 bases in frame from base 1. Based on the germline V gene (reference sequence), the CDR1 and CDR2 sequences are SGHAT and FQDESV. After removal of 3 bases from V and 5 bases from J, the junction retains 7 bases not matched to a gene. The TCR beta CDR3 regions were amplified from RNA transcripts. The first round of RT-PCR for the TCR CDR3 was performed with the HTBI primer set and the Qiagen OneStep RT-PCR kit. A second multiplex PCR round built the libraries, followed by size selection and purification. Sequencing of the libraries was done on an Illumina HiSeq2000 using paired-end 100 bp reads. As for the original processing: SOAPnuke was used to process the raw data, throwing out any read that contained adapters or uncalled bases, had a mean Phred below 15, or lacked an exact constant-primer or identifier match. High-quality paired reads were merged with COPE v1.2.5, and unique nucleotide sequences were defined as clonotypes. Clonotypes were aligned to IMGT TRBV, TRBD and TRBJ reference segments using MiTCR v1.1. Analysis was restricted to V-J combinations with a frequency above 0.0001, which covered roughly 99% of repertoires. A TCS score was defined as the ratio between F50 (clonal expansion) and ExV (chaos), using BLOSUM62-based TCRdist between CDR3 peptides within each V-J. Welch's t-statistics and random forest reduced just over 500 V-J features to roughly 13, which were used in a naive Bayes classifier (R e1071). TCRdb itself trimmed the public reads at Q25 with fastp, ran MiXCR and retained productive beta chains. Entries are consolidated by CDR3 protein sequence, retaining the most common genes and DNA. The V and J calls shown here were made by TCRdb, not taken from the authors' results. The sample contains hundreds of thousands of distinct CDR3 sequences, more than 15% of them found a single time. More than 3% of the sample rests with the top ten.

Ophthalmopathy patients had moderately to severely active disease, Clinical Activity Score of at least 3, NOSPECS grade of at least 4, and duration under 3 months. Any patient with an uncontrolled infection, another autoimmune disease, pregnancy or lactation was excluded. Diagnoses relied on clinical symptoms, serum thyroxine and TRAb, thyroid ultrasound and orbital computed tomography. PBMCs were separated from 7.5 to 10 ml of fresh peripheral blood using Ficoll-Paque density gradient centrifugation. Trizol reagent was used to extract total RNA, and RNA quality was then checked on an Agilent 2100 Bioanalyzer. Paper-wide results and their limitations: No statistical method was used to set the sample size in advance, and investigators knew the group allocation. Ophthalmopathy was separated from stable hyperthyroidism by a 13 V-J signature model, with about 88% sensitivity and approximately 81% specificity obtained in cross-validation and 80%/75% obtained in testing. Most expanded thyroid clonotypes (frequency above 0.001) were also detected in blood, suggesting blood repertoires may reflect thyroid immune responses. In validation, the model predicted progression to ophthalmopathy a median of roughly 6.1 months before onset, with approximately 70% sensitivity and about 75% specificity.

Sequencing was performed on blood. The clonotype comes from a woman aged 40-49 years with Graves' ophthalmopathy. The rearranged chain carries TRBV11-1 and TRBJ1-1; a stretch of 9 junction bases matches TRBD1. The sequenced DNA is TGTGCCAGCAGCTTGGACAGGGGCCTGGGAACTGAAGCTTTCTTT. It is translated as CASSLDRGLGTEAFF.